One sample yielded the 32 T cell receptor beta chains listed below, sequenced in a study of CD8+ T cells in alopecia areata. cDNA reverse transcribed from extracted RNA served as the sequencing template. The protocol was immunoSEQ multiplex PCR, while the TCRdb copy is restricted to in-frame clones and leaves out a portion. The sample carries some 99,000 clones, roughly 64% recorded once. Indicated treatment: oral pan-JAK inhibitor, 5-10 mg twice daily. The material was CD8+ T cells sorted from blood, obtained at week 4, from a patient treated with tofacitinib. The receptors here all came from a human donor with alopecia areata.

This clone was counted a few times. The chain uses TRBV4-1 and TRBJ2-2; no reliable D call. Trimming took 4 bases from V and 2 from J, leaving 5 bases between them. The CDR3 covers 13 residues. CDR1 and CDR2 from the germline V gene are MGHRA and YSYEKL. The DNA of the CDR3 is TGCGCCAGCAGCCGAGCCAACACCGGGGAGCTGTTTTTT. It yields the protein CASSRANTGELFF.

The sample holds a few counts of this clone. The chain recombines TRBV5-1 with TRBJ2-7, with TRBD1 matching 9 bases. Trimming at V came to 4 bases and at J to 3 bases, leaving 2 bases not matched to a gene. The germline V gene has CDR1 SGHRS and CDR2 YFSETQ. This CDR3 comprises 13 residues. CDR3 bases: TGCGCCAGCAGCGCGGGACAGGGCTACGAGCAGTACTTC. Amino acids: CASSAGQGYEQYF. The full variable domain, rest sourced from reference TRBV5-1 and TRBJ2-7, is KAGVTQTPRYLIKTRGQQVTLSCSPISGHRSVSWYQQTPGQGLQFLFEYFSETQRNKGNFPGRFSGRQFSNSRSEMNVSTLELGDSALYLCASSAGQGYEQYFGPGTRLTVT.

The J gene is TRBJ2-7, the V gene TRBV4-3, with a weak D call TRBD1 (7 bases). With 0 bases removed from V and 1 base from J, the gap between germline ends came to 13 bases. This CDR3 is 16 amino acids long. Germline CDR1 LGHNA, CDR2 YSLEER. The DNA of the CDR3 is TGCGCCAGCAGCCAAGATGCGGCAGGGGGGTCCTACGAGCAGTACTTC. As protein: CASSQDAAGGSYEQYF.

The chain uses TRBV25-1 and TRBJ2-7, with 10 bases identical to TRBD2. The V and J ends lost 1 base and 6 bases, in that order; junction bases with no gene match: 6. CDR3 length equals 15 residues. The V gene's germline CDR1 is MGHDK and CDR2 SYGVNS. CDR3 DNA sequence: TGTGCCAGCAGTGAATTCCCGGGACTAGCGAGCGAGCAGTACTTC. Amino acid sequence: CASSEFPGLASEQYF.

This clone was counted between two and nine times. This chain joins TRBV7-9 and TRBJ2-7, with no clear D. Trimming removed 3 bases at V and 2 bases at J, with 8 bases between. From germline, CDR1 is SEHNR and CDR2 FQNEAQ (reference sequence). This CDR3 comprises 13 residues. CDR3 sequence (DNA): TGTGCCAGCAGCTTCCCCCCTGCCTACGAGCAGTACTTC. Protein sequence: CASSFPPAYEQYF.

As DNA, the CDR3 is TGTGCCAGCAGCCAACTCGGGATCCTCGAGGGCACAGATACGCAGTATTTT. Residues: CASSQLGILEGTDTQYF. This chain uses TRBV14 with TRBJ2-3; TRBD2 might be the D (5 bases). The CDR3 is 17 amino acids. Germline values: CDR1 SGHDN, CDR2 FVKESK. V was cut by 2 bases and J by 1 base, with 16 bases left in between.

The V gene is TRBV7-8, the J gene TRBJ2-7; D unresolved. V dropped 5 bases and J dropped 0 bases, with 8 bases sitting between them. The V gene's germline CDR1 is SGHVS and CDR2 FQNEAQ. The CDR3 has 13 residues. The CDR3 sequence is CASSPQDSYEQYF. As DNA, the CDR3 is TGTGCCAGCAGCCCACAAGACTCCTACGAGCAGTACTTC.

J is TRBJ2-1 and V is TRBV27; 7 nucleotides agree with TRBD2. The CDR3 covers 14 residues. V was clipped by 8 bases and J by 6 bases; unmatched bases: 10. The germline gives CDR1 MNHEY, CDR2 SMNVEV (reference sequence). The CDR3 region has the DNA TGTGCCAGCGCGGCGGGAGCAACAGCCAATGAGCAGTTCTTC. Its translation: CASAAGATANEQFF.

This CDR3 is CASSPDGFSQNQPQHF. The CDR3 coding sequence is TGTGCCAGCTCACCAGACGGCTTCAGCCAGAATCAGCCCCAGCATTTT. The gene calls are TRBV18 and TRBJ1-5; no clear D. This CDR3 spans 16 amino acids. The germline gives CDR1 KGHSH, CDR2 LQKENI. Trimming took 2 bases from V and 4 from J, leaving 15 bases between them. Full variable domain (remainder filled in from reference TRBV18 and TRBJ1-5): NAGVMQNPRHLVRRRGQEARLRCSPMKGHSHVYWYRQLPEEGLKFMVYLQKENIIDESGMPKERFSAEFPKEGPSILRIQQVVRGDSAAYFCASSPDGFSQNQPQHFGDGTRLSIL.

This chain links TRBV14 with TRBJ2-5, with D unresolved. The CDR3 consists of 14 residues. Germline values: CDR1 SGHDN, CDR2 FVKESK. The V and J ends lost 1 base and 2 bases respectively, with 8 bases between them. The CDR3 protein is CASSQVALQETQYF. The CDR3 coding sequence is TGTGCCAGCAGCCAAGTTGCCCTGCAAGAGACCCAGTACTTC. The full variable domain, its missing parts supplied by reference TRBV14 and TRBJ2-5, is EAGVTQFPSHSVIEKGQTVTLRCDPISGHDNLYWYRRVMGKEIKFLLHFVKESKQDESGMPNNRFLAERTGGTYSTLKVQPAELEDSGVYFCASSQVALQETQYFGPGTRLLVL.

This chain joins TRBV7-2 and TRBJ2-7, with D possibly TRBD1 on 6 matching bases. Germline V gives CDR1 SGHTA, CDR2 FQGNSA. This CDR3 region has 14 residues. Trimming took 5 bases from V and 4 from J, leaving 15 bases between them. The CDR3 is CASSHSSGVYEQYF. In DNA form, the CDR3 reads TGTGCCAGCAGCCACAGCTCAGGGGTTTACGAGCAGTACTTC.

The chain is built from TRBV7-3 and TRBJ2-7, with D tentatively TRBD2 (5 bases). Deletions cut 6 bases from V and 6 bases from J, with 15 bases between. The V gene's germline CDR1 is SGHTA and CDR2 FQGTGA. The CDR3 runs 13 residues. The CDR3 region is CASSREDFSEQYF. The CDR3 DNA follows: TGTGCCAGCAGTCGAGAGGACTTCAGCGAGCAGTACTTC.

The chain is built from TRBV4-3 and TRBJ2-7, with D possibly matching TRBD1 (6 bases). The CDR3 length is 13 residues. Between the trimmed V and J ends, which lost 0 bases and 6 bases, there was a span of 9 bases. Germline V gives CDR1 LGHNA, CDR2 YSLEER. The CDR3 region has the DNA TGCGCCAGCAGCCAAGAACAGGGTGGCGAGCAGTACTTC. Translated: CASSQEQGGEQYF.

CDR3 bases: TGTGCCAGCAGCGAGGAGTTTGAGGCCCGAACTGAAGCTTTCTTT. Protein product: CASSEEFEARTEAFF. The genes are TRBV11-1 and TRBJ1-1; D is unclear. The CDR3 has 15 amino acids. Per the germline V gene, CDR1 is SGHAT and CDR2 is FQDESV (reference sequence). Trimming left V 5 bases short and J 5 bases short, with 18 bases between.

This clone was seen once. This chain joins TRBV30 and TRBJ1-5; TRBD1 agrees at 8 bases. From germline, CDR1 is GTSNPN and CDR2 SVGIG (reference sequence). After removal of 5 bases from V and 0 bases from J, the junction contained 0 bases not matched to a gene. The CDR3 is 13 amino acids. The CDR3 reads CAWGQGSNQPQHF. CDR3 nucleotides: TGTGCCTGGGGACAGGGTAGCAATCAGCCCCAGCATTTT.

The chain links TRBV4-1 to TRBJ2-7; D gene uncertain. Trimming shortened V by 2 bases and J by 3 bases, and 8 bases separated the two germline ends. CDR3 length: 13 amino acids. Germline values: CDR1 MGHRA, CDR2 YSYEKL. This chain's CDR3 is CASSQLEGYEQYF. CDR3 sequence (DNA): TGCGCCAGCAGCCAACTTGAAGGCTACGAGCAGTACTTC.

The rearrangement uses TRBV9 and TRBJ1-5; perhaps TRBD1 as D (5 bases). The CDR3 is 15 residues long. CDR1 SGDLS and CDR2 YYNGEE come from the germline V gene. V was shortened by 0 bases and J by 6 bases, with 13 bases between the two germline ends. CDR3 residues: CASSVGQGGGQPQHF. The CDR3 DNA is TGTGCCAGCAGCGTAGGGCAGGGCGGGGGTCAGCCCCAGCATTTT.

The chain joins TRBV28 to TRBJ1-2; TRBD1 might be the D (5 bases). The CDR3 has 13 residues. Germline loops: CDR1 MDHEN, CDR2 SYDVKM. Trimming cost V 3 bases and J 6 bases, with 11 bases left between them. CDR3 residues: CASSLGRVNGYTF. The DNA of the CDR3 is TGTGCCAGCAGTTTGGGCAGGGTGAATGGCTACACCTTC.

This clone came up many times. The chain uses TRBV27 and TRBJ2-7, with 7 bases fitting TRBD2. Germline V gene sequence: CDR1 MNHEY, CDR2 SMNVEV (reference sequence). The CDR3 length is 16 residues. V gave up 0 bases and J gave up 4 bases; unmatched junction bases: 9. In DNA, the CDR3 is TGTGCCAGCAGTTTATCATCCACTAGCGCTGCATACGAGCAGTACTTC. Protein sequence: CASSLSSTSAAYEQYF.

The genes are TRBV27 and TRBJ2-5, with D perhaps being TRBD1 or TRBD2 (7 bases each). CDR1 is MNHEY and CDR2 is SMNVEV in the germline V gene (reference sequence). The V end lost 1 base, the J end lost 5 bases, and 11 bases lay between the germline ends. The CDR3 length is 14 residues. For the CDR3, the DNA is TGTGCCAGCAGTTTATGGCAGGGGGGGGAGACCCAGTACTTC. It is translated as CASSLWQGGETQYF.

V usage is TRBV5-1 and J usage is TRBJ1-2; unclear D gene. CDR1 is SGHRS and CDR2 is YFSETQ in the germline V gene. The CDR3 has 14 residues. V was shortened by 0 bases and J by 5 bases, with 11 bases between the two germline ends. CDR3 DNA: TGCGCCAGCAGCTTGGAAGGCAGCACTTATGGCTACACCTTC. It specifies CASSLEGSTYGYTF. Full variable domain (remainder filled in from reference TRBV5-1 and TRBJ1-2): KAGVTQTPRYLIKTRGQQVTLSCSPISGHRSVSWYQQTPGQGLQFLFEYFSETQRNKGNFPGRFSGRQFSNSRSEMNVSTLELGDSALYLCASSLEGSTYGYTFGSGTRLTVV.

The V and J genes are TRBV10-3 and TRBJ2-7; D is ambiguous. Germline-derived CDR1 and CDR2 are ENHRY and SYGVKD. Between the trimmed V and J ends, which lost 10 bases and 2 bases, there was a span of 12 bases. There are 12 residues in the CDR3. The CDR3 loop reads CATLNEAYEQYF. CDR3 sequence (DNA): TGTGCCACCCTGAACGAAGCCTACGAGCAGTACTTC.

This rearrangement joins TRBV4-1 to TRBJ2-1; D unclear. Germline CDR1 and CDR2: MGHRA and YSYEKL. The V end lost 6 bases, the J end lost 3 bases, and 6 bases lay between the germline ends. CDR3 length: 12 amino acids. DNA of the CDR3: TGCGCCAGCAGTTTAGACTACAATGAGCAGTTCTTC. Amino acid sequence: CASSLDYNEQFF.

The chain joins TRBV14 to TRBJ2-5, with 15 bases lining up with TRBD2. From germline, CDR1 is SGHDN and CDR2 FVKESK. V shed 5 bases, J shed 6 bases, and the junction held 7 bases outside the gene matches. The CDR3 runs to 16 residues. The CDR3 bases are TGTGCCAGCAGCAAAACCGGGACTAGCGGGAGGAAGACCCAGTACTTC. Translation gives CASSKTGTSGRKTQYF.

The chain links TRBV9 to TRBJ2-6, with D tentatively TRBD1 or TRBD2 (5 bases each). The germline V gene encodes CDR1 SGDLS and CDR2 YYNGEE. Trimming cost V 4 bases and J 8 bases, with 16 bases left between them. The length of the CDR3 is 15 residues. The CDR3 loop reads CASSLWDGSTNVLTF. The CDR3 DNA is TGTGCCAGCAGCCTTTGGGACGGATCGACCAACGTCCTGACTTTC.

This clone was counted a few times. Mismatch with germline at one junction end may stem from a read error. The chain couples TRBV15 to TRBJ1-5; 7 bases align to TRBD1. The V gene's germline CDR1 is LNHNV and CDR2 YYDKDF (reference sequence). The CDR3 has 14 residues. CDR3 bases: TGTGCCACCAGCATACGACAGGGCAACCAGCCCCAGCATTTT. Its protein product is CATSIRQGNQPQHF. The variable domain in full, with the rest retrieved from reference TRBV15 and TRBJ1-5, is DAMVIQNPRYQVTQFGKPVTLSCSQTLNHNVMYWYQQKSSQAPKLLFHYYDKDFNNEADTPDNFQSRRPNTSFCFLDIRSPGLGDTAMYLCATSIRQGNQPQHFGDGTRLSIL.

This clone was picked up a small number of times. J is TRBJ2-2 and V is TRBV29-1; D tentatively reads TRBD1 or TRBD2 (5 bases each). The germline V gene has CDR1 SQVTM and CDR2 ANQGSEA. The V and J ends lost 6 bases and 4 bases respectively, with 18 bases between them. The CDR3 loop spans 15 amino acids. CDR3 sequence reads: CSVEDQGSGTGELFF. The CDR3 DNA reads TGCAGCGTGGAGGACCAGGGCTCGGGCACCGGGGAGCTGTTTTTT.

This clone was counted between two and nine times. The chain couples TRBV29-1 to TRBJ1-2; 12 bases map to TRBD1. The germline gives CDR1 SQVTM, CDR2 ANQGSEA. The CDR3 runs 14 residues. V shed 6 bases and J 5 bases; nucleotides not matched to a gene: 7. Here the CDR3 DNA reads TGCAGCGTCCCGGGACAGGGGGCATGGTATGGCTACACCTTC. Its protein product is CSVPGQGAWYGYTF.

This clone has a handful of counts. This rearrangement joins TRBV27 to TRBJ1-1; D unclear. Germline V gene data show CDR1 as MNHEY and CDR2 as SMNVEV (reference sequence). The V and J ends lost 8 bases and 1 base respectively, with 8 bases between them. This CDR3 comprises 12 residues. In DNA form, the CDR3 reads TGTGCCAGCGGTGGAGCGAACACTGAAGCTTTCTTT. Translating it yields CASGGANTEAFF.

The table lists this clone with a count of one. V is TRBV25-1 and J is TRBJ1-1; D is unclear. The germline CDR1 and CDR2 sequences are MGHDK and SYGVNS. The V gene lost 9 bases and the J gene lost 1 base, with 15 bases spanning the gap. The CDR3 loop spans 14 amino acids. CDR3 sequence: CASRLPGTNTEAFF. The CDR3 nucleotides are TGTGCCAGTCGGCTCCCGGGAACGAACACTGAAGCTTTCTTT.

This clone appeared once. A much larger clone lies one base from this, so it may be a read error. The chain carries TRBV5-6 and TRBJ1-1; D remains ambiguous. CDR1 is SGHDT and CDR2 is YYEEEE in the germline V gene. The CDR3 spans 11 residues. V shed 0 bases and J shed 7 bases, with 4 bases lying between them. The DNA of the CDR3 is TGTGCCAGCAGCTTGGGGTATGAAGCTTTCTTT. Residues: CASSLGYEAFF. The whole variable domain, remainder taken from reference TRBV5-6 and TRBJ1-1, is DAGVTQSPTHLIKTRGQQVTLRCSPKSGHDTVSWYQQALGQGPQFIFQYYEEEERQRGNFPDRFSGHQFPNYSSELNVNALLLGDSALYLCASSLGYEAFFGQGTRLTVV.

The CDR3 is CASSSSPTTDTQYF. CDR3 in DNA: TGTGCCAGCAGTTCCTCCCCGACGACAGATACGCAGTATTTT. The chain couples TRBV27 to TRBJ2-3; D call uncertain. V shed 4 bases and J shed 3 bases, with 11 bases lying between them. The CDR3 sequence is 14 residues long. Germline CDR1 and CDR2: MNHEY and SMNVEV (reference sequence).